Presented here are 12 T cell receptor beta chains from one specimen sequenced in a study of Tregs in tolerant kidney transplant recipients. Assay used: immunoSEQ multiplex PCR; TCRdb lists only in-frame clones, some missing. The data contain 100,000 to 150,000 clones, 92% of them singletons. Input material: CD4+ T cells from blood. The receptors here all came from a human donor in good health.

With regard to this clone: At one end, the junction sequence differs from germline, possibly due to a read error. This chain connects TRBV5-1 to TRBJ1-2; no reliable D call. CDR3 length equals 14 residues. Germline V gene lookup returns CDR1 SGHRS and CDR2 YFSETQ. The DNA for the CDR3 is TGCACCAGCAGCCTGCCCGAAGGGAACTATGGCTACACCTTC. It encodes CTSSLPEGNYGYTF.

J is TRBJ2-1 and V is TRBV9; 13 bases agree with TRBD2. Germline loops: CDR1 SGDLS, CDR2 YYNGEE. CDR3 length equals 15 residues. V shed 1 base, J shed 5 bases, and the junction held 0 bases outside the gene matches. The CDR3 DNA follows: TGTGCCAGCAGCGTAACTAGCGGGGGGGACAATGAGCAGTTCTTC. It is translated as CASSVTSGGDNEQFF.

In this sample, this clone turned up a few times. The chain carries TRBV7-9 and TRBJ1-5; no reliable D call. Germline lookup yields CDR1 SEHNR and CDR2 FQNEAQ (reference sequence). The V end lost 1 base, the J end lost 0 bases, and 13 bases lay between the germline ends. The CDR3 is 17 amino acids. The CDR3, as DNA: TGTGCCAGCAGCTTAGGGGTAGGGCAGCTTAGCAATCAGCCCCAGCATTTT. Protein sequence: CASSLGVGQLSNQPQHF.

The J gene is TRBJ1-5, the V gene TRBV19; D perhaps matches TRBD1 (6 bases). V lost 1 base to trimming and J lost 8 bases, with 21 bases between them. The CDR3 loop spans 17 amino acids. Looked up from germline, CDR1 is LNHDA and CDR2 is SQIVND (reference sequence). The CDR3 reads CASSIVSTGGDPKPQHF. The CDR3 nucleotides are TGTGCCAGTAGTATAGTGTCGACAGGTGGGGATCCGAAGCCCCAGCATTTT.

CDR3 sequence (DNA): TGCGCCAGCAGCCTGGGGACAGAGGATCAGCCCCAGCATTTT. It translates to CASSLGTEDQPQHF. This chain connects TRBV5-1 to TRBJ1-5; 7 bases are shared with TRBD1. The junction had 6 bases not matched to a gene; V was cut back by 4 bases and J by 5 bases. The CDR3 is made up of 14 amino acids. Germline lookup yields CDR1 SGHRS and CDR2 YFSETQ.

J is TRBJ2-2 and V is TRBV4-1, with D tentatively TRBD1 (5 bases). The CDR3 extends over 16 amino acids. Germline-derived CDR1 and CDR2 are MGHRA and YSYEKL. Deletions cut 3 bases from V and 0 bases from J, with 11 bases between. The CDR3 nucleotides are TGCGCCAGCAGCCACCCTGACAGATCGAACACCGGGGAGCTGTTTTTT. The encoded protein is CASSHPDRSNTGELFF.

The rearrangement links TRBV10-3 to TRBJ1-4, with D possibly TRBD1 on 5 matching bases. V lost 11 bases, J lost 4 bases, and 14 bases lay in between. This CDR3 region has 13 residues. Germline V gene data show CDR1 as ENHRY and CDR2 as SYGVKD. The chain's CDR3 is CAASGRLNEKLFF. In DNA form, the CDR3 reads TGTGCCGCCTCGGGACGGCTTAATGAAAAACTGTTTTTT.

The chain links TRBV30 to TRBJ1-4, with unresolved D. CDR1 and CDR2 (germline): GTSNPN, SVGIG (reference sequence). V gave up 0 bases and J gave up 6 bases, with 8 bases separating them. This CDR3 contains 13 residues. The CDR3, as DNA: TGTGCCTGGAGTGTATCAGTAGATGAAAAACTGTTTTTT. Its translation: CAWSVSVDEKLFF. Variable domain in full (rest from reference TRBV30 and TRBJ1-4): SQTIHQWPATLVQPVGSPLSLECTVEGTSNPNLYWYRQAAGRGLQLLFYSVGIGQISSEVPQNLSASRPQDRQFILSSKKLLLSDSGFYLCAWSVSVDEKLFFGSGTQLSVL.

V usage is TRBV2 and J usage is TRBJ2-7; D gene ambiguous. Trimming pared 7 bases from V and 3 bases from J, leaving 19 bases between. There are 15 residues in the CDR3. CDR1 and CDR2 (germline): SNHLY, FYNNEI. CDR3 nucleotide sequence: TGTGCCAGCATACCGCTACTCTCCTACCTCTACGAGCAGTACTTC. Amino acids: CASIPLLSYLYEQYF. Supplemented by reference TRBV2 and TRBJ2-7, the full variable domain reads EPEVTQTPSHQVTQMGQEVILRCVPISNHLYFYWYRQILGQKVEFLVSFYNNEISEKSEIFDDQFSVERPDGSNFTLKIRSTKLEDSAMYFCASIPLLSYLYEQYFGPGTRLTVT.

CDR3: CASSWVGGGWNEQFF. CDR3 nucleotide sequence: TGTGCCAGCAGTTGGGTCGGGGGGGGCTGGAATGAGCAGTTCTTC. This chain uses TRBV27 with TRBJ2-1, with 8 positions matching TRBD2. The CDR3 extends over 15 amino acids. The ends lost 4 bases at V and 7 bases at J; junction bases unmatched: 9. CDR1 and CDR2 (germline): MNHEY, SMNVEV (reference sequence).

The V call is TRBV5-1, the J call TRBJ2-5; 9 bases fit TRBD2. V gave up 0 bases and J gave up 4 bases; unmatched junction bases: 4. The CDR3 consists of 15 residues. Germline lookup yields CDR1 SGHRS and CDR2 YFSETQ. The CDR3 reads CASSLVAGVVETQYF. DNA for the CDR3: TGCGCCAGCAGCTTGGTAGCGGGAGTAGTAGAGACCCAGTACTTC.

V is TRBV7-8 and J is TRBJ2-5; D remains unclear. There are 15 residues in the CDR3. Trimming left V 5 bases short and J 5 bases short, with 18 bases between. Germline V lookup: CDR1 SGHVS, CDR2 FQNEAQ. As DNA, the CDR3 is TGTGCCAGCAGCCCCCGGAGTGGCCCGACGGAGACCCAGTACTTC. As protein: CASSPRSGPTETQYF.